This T cell receptor (beta chain) was recovered during a study of cytomegalovirus exposure and HLA in healthy donors. Researchers ran the PCR with 60 Vbeta and 13 Jbeta primers. Original analysis: Among the unique TCR beta chains that a later analysis counted, about 84 million in all, roughly 10 million were shared. Clones were sequenced by immunoSEQ multiplex PCR, and TCRdb holds only the in-frame ones, with some missing. The V and J calls and clone size were taken over from that table, and D and trimming were inferred from the DNA. Of about 150,000 clones detected, under 85% appear once; the ten largest clones hold under 5%. CDR3 length: 14 residues. V was cut by 3 bases and J by 1 base, with 9 bases left in between. Germline V gene data show CDR1 as SGHTA and CDR2 as FQGNSA.

The clonotype originates from a man aged 18 to 35 in good health and CMV-seronegative. The genes are TRBV7-2 and TRBJ1-1; no definite D call. Sequencing used PBMCs. Written as DNA, the CDR3 is TGTGCCAGCAGCTTTATGGCCGAGAACACTGAAGCTTTCTTT. Translating gives CASSFMAENTEAFF.